The entry below describes one T cell receptor beta chain. The germline V gene encodes CDR1 LGHNA and CDR2 YSLEER. The V gene end was trimmed by 4 bases and the J gene end by 4 bases; junction bases not matched to a gene: 6. The CDR3 spans 16 residues. The sample is drawn from a study of Ad26.COV2.S vaccination and SARS-CoV-2 variants. Documented treatment: approximately 18 received Ad26.COV2.S at low or high dose, single or two shots; 5 received placebo; per-sample allocation not given. Day 63 after the first injection of vaccine or placebo was the sampling time. This vaccine is an Ad26 vector that expresses the Wuhan-strain SARS-CoV-2 spike. Only in-frame clones appear in the TCRdb table, and some are missing; sequencing was by immunoSEQ multiplex PCR. The sample lists roughly 300,000 clones; less than 90% were seen once.

The receptor comes from a person aged 18-65 years who received the Ad26.COV2.S COVID-19 vaccine or a placebo. Specimen: peripheral blood, collected in a trial of Ad26.COV2.S vaccine versus placebo. The J gene is TRBJ2-7, the V gene TRBV4-3; 14 bases line up with TRBD2. The CDR3 DNA sequence: TGCGCCAGCAGCCGGGGACTAGCGGGAGTCTCGTACGAGCAGTACTTC. Translating gives CASSRGLAGVSYEQYF.